The 11 T cell receptor beta chains below all came from one sample that was sequenced in a study of shared clonotypes between healthy human individuals. TCRdb keeps only in-frame clones here, not all; method: immunoSEQ multiplex PCR. Of roughly 2,300,000 clones in the sample, just under 95% are singletons; the top ten hold 0.3% to 0.45%. What was sequenced was naive CD4+ T cells from PBMCs. Indicated subset: CD45RA+ positively selected. These receptors were collected from a young man in good health. Some clones in this sample may be carry-over from other donors' samples.

The genes are TRBV11-2 and TRBJ1-3; the D is unclear. Per germline, CDR1 SGHAT and CDR2 FQNNGV. This CDR3 contains 13 residues. The V gene lost 2 bases and the J gene lost 8 bases, with 10 bases spanning the gap. CDR3 region: CASSLFLAYTIYF. CDR3 bases: TGTGCCAGCAGCTTATTTTTGGCGTACACCATATATTTT.

The V and J genes are TRBV19 and TRBJ2-7; no definite D call. From germline, CDR1 is LNHDA and CDR2 SQIVND (reference sequence). This CDR3 comprises 15 residues. The V and J ends lost 3 bases and 2 bases respectively, with 14 bases between them. The CDR3 protein is CASSISPGPAYEQYF. The CDR3 nucleotides are TGTGCCAGTAGTATTTCTCCAGGCCCTGCCTACGAGCAGTACTTC.

Worth noting for this clone: The sample carries other DNA sequences with the same CDR3. This rearrangement joins TRBV28 to TRBJ2-7, with D perhaps TRBD1 (7 bases). The CDR3 spans 14 residues. Trimming shortened V by 2 bases and J by 3 bases, and 11 bases separated the two germline ends. Germline V gene data show CDR1 as MDHEN and CDR2 as SYDVKM. The CDR3 DNA reads as TGTGCCAGCAGTTTAGGAGGGGGCCGCTACGAGCAGTACTTC. Protein sequence: CASSLGGGRYEQYF. Full variable domain (outside the CDR3, taken from reference TRBV28 and TRBJ2-7): DVKVTQSSRYLVKRTGEKVFLECVQDMDHENMFWYRQDPGLGLRLIYFSYDVKMKEKGDIPEGYSVSREKKERFSLILESASTNQTSMYLCASSLGGGRYEQYFGPGTRLTVT.

The J gene is TRBJ2-3, the V gene TRBV7-3, with D hard to call. The CDR3 spans 15 residues. Germline CDR1 SGHTA, CDR2 FQGTGA. V lost 1 base, J lost 4 bases, and 12 bases lay in between. CDR3 residues: CASSLMASKADTQYF. CDR3 DNA: TGTGCCAGCAGCTTAATGGCTAGTAAAGCAGATACGCAGTATTTT.

The CDR3 protein is CASSLNRDPEAFF. The CDR3 region has the DNA TGTGCCAGCAGCTTAAATAGGGACCCTGAAGCTTTCTTT. V and J are TRBV7-2 and TRBJ1-1, with D perhaps matching TRBD1 (5 bases). This CDR3 comprises 13 residues. CDR1 is SGHTA, CDR2 FQGNSA, per germline. V lost 2 bases to trimming and J lost 6 bases, with 10 bases between them.

The chain has TRBV6-5 and TRBJ1-6; D ambiguous. Trimming took 11 bases from V and 3 from J, leaving 8 bases between them. Germline CDR1 reads MNHEY; CDR2 reads SVGAGI. CDR3 size: 12 residues. CDR3 in DNA: TGTGCCTCTAGGAACTATAATTCACCCCTCCACTTT. Amino acid sequence: CASRNYNSPLHF.

The chain carries TRBV5-1 and TRBJ2-1; TRBD2 aligns across 9 bases. Per germline, CDR1 SGHRS and CDR2 YFSETQ. V trimming: 4 bases; J trimming: 8 bases; junction bases outside the gene matches: 10. This CDR3 region has 15 residues. The CDR3 protein is CASSAIAGVIDEQFF. The DNA for the CDR3 is TGCGCCAGCAGCGCAATAGCGGGAGTCATCGATGAGCAGTTCTTC.

This chain uses TRBV5-1 with TRBJ2-3, with D perhaps matching TRBD1 (6 bases). Germline V lookup: CDR1 SGHRS, CDR2 YFSETQ. The CDR3 spans 15 residues. Trimming removed 2 bases from V and 0 bases from J, with 10 bases in between. CDR3 residues: CASSFLTGSTDTQYF. The CDR3 DNA follows: TGCGCCAGCAGCTTTTTGACAGGAAGCACAGATACGCAGTATTTT.

CDR3 in amino acids: CASSEGGPGKNIQYF. In DNA, the CDR3 is TGTGCCAGCAGTGAGGGGGGTCCTGGCAAAAACATTCAGTACTTC. V and J are TRBV6-1 and TRBJ2-4; tentatively, D is TRBD2 (6 bases). Looked up from germline, CDR1 is MNHNS and CDR2 is SASEGT. Trimming removed 3 bases at V and 3 bases at J, with 12 bases between. The CDR3 has 15 amino acids.

This chain links TRBV30 with TRBJ2-2; possible D gene TRBD2, 6 bases. Trimming cost V 0 bases and J 6 bases, with 8 bases left between them. This CDR3 has 13 residues. Germline-derived CDR1 and CDR2 are GTSNPN and SVGIG (reference sequence). The DNA of the CDR3 is TGTGCCTGGAGTGTACGGGGGTCCGGGGAGCTGTTTTTT. This translates into CAWSVRGSGELFF.

The rearrangement uses TRBV7-9 and TRBJ2-7, with TRBD1 as a possible D gene (6 bases). In germline, CDR1 is SEHNR, CDR2 FQNEAQ (reference sequence). V lost 3 bases, J lost 6 bases, and 15 bases lay in between. CDR3 length equals 14 residues. CDR3 DNA: TGTGCCAGCAGCTTCACCCAACAGGGTAGCGAGCAGTACTTC. This translates into CASSFTQQGSEQYF. The full variable domain, with the rest looked up from reference TRBV7-9 and TRBJ2-7, is DTGVSQNPRHKITKRGQNVTFRCDPISEHNRLYWYRQTLGQGPEFLTYFQNEAQLEKSRLLSDRFSAERPKGSFSTLEIQRTEQGDSAMYLCASSFTQQGSEQYFGPGTRLTVT.